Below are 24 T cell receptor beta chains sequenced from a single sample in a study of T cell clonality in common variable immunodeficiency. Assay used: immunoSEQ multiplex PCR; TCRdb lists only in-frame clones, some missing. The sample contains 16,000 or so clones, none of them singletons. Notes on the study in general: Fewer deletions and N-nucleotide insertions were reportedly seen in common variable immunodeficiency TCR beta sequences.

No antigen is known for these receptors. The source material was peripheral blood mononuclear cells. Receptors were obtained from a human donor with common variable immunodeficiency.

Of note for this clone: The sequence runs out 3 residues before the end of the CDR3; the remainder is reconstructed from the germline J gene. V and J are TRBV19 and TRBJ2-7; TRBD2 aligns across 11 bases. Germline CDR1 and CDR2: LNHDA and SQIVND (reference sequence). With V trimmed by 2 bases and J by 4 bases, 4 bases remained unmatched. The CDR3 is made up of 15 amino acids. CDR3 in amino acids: CASSISSGGTYEQYF. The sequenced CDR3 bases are TGTGCCAGTAGTATATCTAGCGGGGGGACGTACGAG.

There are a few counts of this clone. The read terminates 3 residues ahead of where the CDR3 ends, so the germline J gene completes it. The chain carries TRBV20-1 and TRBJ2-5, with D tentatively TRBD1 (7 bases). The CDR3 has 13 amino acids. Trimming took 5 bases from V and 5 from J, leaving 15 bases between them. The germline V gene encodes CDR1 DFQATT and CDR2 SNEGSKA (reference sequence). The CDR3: CSALPTGRETQYF. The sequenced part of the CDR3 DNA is TGCAGTGCTTTGCCGACAGGGAGGGAGACC.

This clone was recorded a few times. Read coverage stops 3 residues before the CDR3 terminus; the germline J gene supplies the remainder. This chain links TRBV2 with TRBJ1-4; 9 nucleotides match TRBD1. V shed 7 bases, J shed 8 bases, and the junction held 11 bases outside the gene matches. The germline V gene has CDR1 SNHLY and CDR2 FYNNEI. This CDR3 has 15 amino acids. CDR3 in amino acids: CASTEGQGLLEKLFF. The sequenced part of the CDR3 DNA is TGTGCCAGCACAGAGGGACAGGGTTTGTTGGAAAAA.

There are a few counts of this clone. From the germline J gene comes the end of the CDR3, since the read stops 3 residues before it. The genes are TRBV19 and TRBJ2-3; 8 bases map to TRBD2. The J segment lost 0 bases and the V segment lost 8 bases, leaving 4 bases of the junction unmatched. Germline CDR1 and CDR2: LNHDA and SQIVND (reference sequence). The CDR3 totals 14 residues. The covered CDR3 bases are TGTGCCAGTGGTAGCGGGGAGAGCACAGATACG. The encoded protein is CASGSGESTDT. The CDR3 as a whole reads CASGSGESTDTQYF.

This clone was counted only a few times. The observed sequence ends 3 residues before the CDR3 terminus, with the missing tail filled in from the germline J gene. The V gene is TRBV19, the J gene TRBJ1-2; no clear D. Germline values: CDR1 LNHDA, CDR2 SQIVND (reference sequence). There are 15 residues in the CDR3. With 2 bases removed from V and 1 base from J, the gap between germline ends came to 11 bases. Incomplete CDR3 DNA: TGTGCCAGTAGTATATCGGGAGCGGGTAACTATGGC. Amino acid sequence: CASSISGAGNYG. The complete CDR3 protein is CASSISGAGNYGYTF.

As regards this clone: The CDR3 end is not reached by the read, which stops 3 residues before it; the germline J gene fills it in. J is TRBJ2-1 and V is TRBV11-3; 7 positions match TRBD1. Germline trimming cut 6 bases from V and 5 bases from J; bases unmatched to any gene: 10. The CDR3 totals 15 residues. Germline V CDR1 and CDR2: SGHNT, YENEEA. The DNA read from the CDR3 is TGTGCCAGCAGTCCGGGGACAGCTTGGGACAATGAG. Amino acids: CASSPGTAWDNE. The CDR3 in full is CASSPGTAWDNEQFF.

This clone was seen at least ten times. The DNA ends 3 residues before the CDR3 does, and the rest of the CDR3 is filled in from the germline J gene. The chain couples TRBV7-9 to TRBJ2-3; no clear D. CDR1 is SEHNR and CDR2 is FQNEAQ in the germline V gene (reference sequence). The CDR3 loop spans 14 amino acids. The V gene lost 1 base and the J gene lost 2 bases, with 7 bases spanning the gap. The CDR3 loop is CASSLVQSTDTQYF. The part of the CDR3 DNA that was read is TGTGCCAGCAGCTTAGTCCAGTCCACAGATACG.

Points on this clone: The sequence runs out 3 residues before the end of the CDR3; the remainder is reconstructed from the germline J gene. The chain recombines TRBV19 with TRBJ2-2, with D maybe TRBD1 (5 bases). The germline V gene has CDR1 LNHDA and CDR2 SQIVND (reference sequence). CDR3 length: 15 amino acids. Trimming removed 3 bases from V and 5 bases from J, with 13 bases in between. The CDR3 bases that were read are TGTGCCAGTAGTATTCAGGGTAGGGCGACCGGGGAG. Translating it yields CASSIQGRATGE. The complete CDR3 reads CASSIQGRATGELFF.

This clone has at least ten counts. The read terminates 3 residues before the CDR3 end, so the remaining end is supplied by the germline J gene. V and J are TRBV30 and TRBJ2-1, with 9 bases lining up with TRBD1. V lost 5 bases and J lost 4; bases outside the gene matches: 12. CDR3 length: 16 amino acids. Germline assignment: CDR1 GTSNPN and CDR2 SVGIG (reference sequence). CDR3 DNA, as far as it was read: TGTGCCTGGGCTCCCACGGACAGGGGAAGATACAATGAG. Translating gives CAWAPTDRGRYNE. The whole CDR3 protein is CAWAPTDRGRYNEQFF.

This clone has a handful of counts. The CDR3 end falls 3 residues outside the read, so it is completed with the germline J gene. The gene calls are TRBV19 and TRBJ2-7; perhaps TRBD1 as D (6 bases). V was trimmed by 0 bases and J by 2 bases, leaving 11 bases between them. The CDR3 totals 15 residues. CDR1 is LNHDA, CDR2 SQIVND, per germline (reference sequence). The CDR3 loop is CASSIDGRGTYEQYF. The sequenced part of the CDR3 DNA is TGTGCCAGTAGTATAGACGGCAGGGGAACCTACGAG.

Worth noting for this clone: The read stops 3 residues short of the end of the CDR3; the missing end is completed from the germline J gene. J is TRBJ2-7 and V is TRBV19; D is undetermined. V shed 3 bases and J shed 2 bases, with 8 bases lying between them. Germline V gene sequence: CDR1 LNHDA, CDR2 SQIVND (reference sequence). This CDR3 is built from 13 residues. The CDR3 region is CASSIQKTYEQYF. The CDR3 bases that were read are TGTGCCAGTAGTATCCAGAAAACCTACGAG.

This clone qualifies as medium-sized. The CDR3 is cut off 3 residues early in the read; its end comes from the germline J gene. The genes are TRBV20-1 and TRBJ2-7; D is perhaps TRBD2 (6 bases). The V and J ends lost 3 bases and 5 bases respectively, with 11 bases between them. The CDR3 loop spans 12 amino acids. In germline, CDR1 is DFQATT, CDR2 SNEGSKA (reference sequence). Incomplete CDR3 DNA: TGCAGTGCTAGCGGGGGAGGAAACGAG. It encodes CSASGGGNE. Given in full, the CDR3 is CSASGGGNEQYF.

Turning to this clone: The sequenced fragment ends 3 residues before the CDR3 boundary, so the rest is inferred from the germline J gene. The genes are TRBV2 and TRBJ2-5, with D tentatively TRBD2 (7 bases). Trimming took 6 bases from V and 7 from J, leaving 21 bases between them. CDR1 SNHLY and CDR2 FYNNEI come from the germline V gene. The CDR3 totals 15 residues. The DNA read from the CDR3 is TGTGCCAGCAGGCCTTCATGGGGAGGGGGAAGGACC. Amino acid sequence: CASRPSWGGGRT. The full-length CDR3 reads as CASRPSWGGGRTQYF. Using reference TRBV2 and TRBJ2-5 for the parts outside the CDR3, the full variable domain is EPEVTQTPSHQVTQMGQEVILRCVPISNHLYFYWYRQILGQKVEFLVSFYNNEISEKSEIFDDQFSVERPDGSNFTLKIRSTKLEDSAMYFCASRPSWGGGRTQYFGPGTRLLVL.

Partial CDR3 DNA: TGTGCCAGCACCATCCCGGGGGACAATGAG. It translates to CASTIPGDNE. The entire CDR3 is CASTIPGDNEQFF. J is TRBJ2-1 and V is TRBV5-8, with D perhaps matching TRBD2 (6 bases). Coverage ceases 3 residues before the CDR3 finishes, and the germline J gene fills in the end. The ends were cut back, 6 bases at V and 5 bases at J, with 12 bases in the middle. This CDR3 is built from 13 residues. CDR1 and CDR2 (germline): SGHTS, YDEGEE.

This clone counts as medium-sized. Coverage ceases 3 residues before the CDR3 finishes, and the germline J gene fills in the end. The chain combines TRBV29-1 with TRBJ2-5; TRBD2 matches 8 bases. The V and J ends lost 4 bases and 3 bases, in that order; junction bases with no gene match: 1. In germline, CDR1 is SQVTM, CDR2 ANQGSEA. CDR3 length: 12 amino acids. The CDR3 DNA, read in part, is TGCAGCGTTGTCGGGGGGGAAGAGACC. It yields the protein CSVVGGEET. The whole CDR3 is CSVVGGEETQYF.

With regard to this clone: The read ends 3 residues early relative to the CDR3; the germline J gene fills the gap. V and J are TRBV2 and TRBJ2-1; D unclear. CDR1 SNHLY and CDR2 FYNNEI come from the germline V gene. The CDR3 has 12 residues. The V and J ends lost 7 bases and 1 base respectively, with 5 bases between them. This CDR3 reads CASTRSYNEQFF. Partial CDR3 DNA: TGTGCCAGCACTCGGTCCTACAATGAG.

CDR3 DNA, as far as it was read: TGTGCCAGCAGCTTGGCCACCTACGAG. Translation gives CASSLATYE. The whole CDR3 sequence reads CASSLATYEQYF. The genes are TRBV5-6 and TRBJ2-7; the D is unclear. The CDR3 end lies 3 residues beyond the end of the read and is filled in from the germline J gene. The CDR3 sequence is 12 residues long. V lost 0 bases, J lost 2 bases, and 3 bases lay in between. Looked up from germline, CDR1 is SGHDT and CDR2 is YYEEEE.

Here the CDR3 reads CASSPRDRRDEQFF. Partial CDR3 DNA: TGTGCCAGCTCACCCCGGGACAGGCGCGATGAG. The rearrangement joins TRBV18 to TRBJ2-1, with TRBD1 identical over 8 bases. The read terminates 3 residues ahead of where the CDR3 ends, so the germline J gene completes it. The germline gives CDR1 KGHSH, CDR2 LQKENI. V was clipped by 3 bases and J by 8 bases; unmatched bases: 6. The CDR3 covers 14 residues.

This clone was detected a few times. The CDR3 bases that were read are TGTGCCTGGACCCCGACAGGGGGCCGCTATGGC. It specifies CAWTPTGGRYG. The entire CDR3 reads CAWTPTGGRYGYTF. This chain links TRBV30 with TRBJ1-2; 10 bases map to TRBD1. The CDR3 is cut off 3 residues early in the read; its end comes from the germline J gene. The CDR3 length is 14 residues. V shed 4 bases, J shed 4 bases, and the junction held 6 bases outside the gene matches. Germline V gives CDR1 GTSNPN, CDR2 SVGIG (reference sequence).

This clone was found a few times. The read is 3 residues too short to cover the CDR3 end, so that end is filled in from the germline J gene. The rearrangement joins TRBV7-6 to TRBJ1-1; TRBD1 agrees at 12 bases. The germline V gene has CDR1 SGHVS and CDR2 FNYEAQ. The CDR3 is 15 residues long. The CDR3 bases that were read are TGTGCCAGCAGCTGGGGACAGGGGGCCGCGCAAGAA. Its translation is CASSWGQGAAQE. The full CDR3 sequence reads CASSWGQGAAQEAFF. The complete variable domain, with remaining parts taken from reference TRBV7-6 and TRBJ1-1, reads GAGVSQSPRYKVTKRGQDVALRCDPISGHVSLYWYRQALGQGPEFLTYFNYEAQQDKSGLPNDRFSAERPEGSISTLTIQRTEQRDSAMYRCASSWGQGAAQEAFFGQGTRLTVV.

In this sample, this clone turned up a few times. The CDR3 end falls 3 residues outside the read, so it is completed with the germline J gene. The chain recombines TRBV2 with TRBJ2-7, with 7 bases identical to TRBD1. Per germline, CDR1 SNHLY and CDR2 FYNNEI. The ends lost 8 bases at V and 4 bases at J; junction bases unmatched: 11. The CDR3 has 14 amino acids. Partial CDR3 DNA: TGTGCCAGCTCGAGTGGGCAGGGGGTATACGAG. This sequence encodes CASSSGQGVYE. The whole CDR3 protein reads CASSSGQGVYEQYF.

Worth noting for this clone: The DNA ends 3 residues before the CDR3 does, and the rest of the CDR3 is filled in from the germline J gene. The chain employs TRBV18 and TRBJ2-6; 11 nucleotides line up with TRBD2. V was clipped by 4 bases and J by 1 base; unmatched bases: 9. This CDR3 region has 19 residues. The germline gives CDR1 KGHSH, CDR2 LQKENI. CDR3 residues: CASSRLTSGIWSGANVLTF. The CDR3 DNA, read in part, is TGTGCCAGCTCACGCCTGACTAGCGGGATTTGGTCTGGGGCCAACGTC.

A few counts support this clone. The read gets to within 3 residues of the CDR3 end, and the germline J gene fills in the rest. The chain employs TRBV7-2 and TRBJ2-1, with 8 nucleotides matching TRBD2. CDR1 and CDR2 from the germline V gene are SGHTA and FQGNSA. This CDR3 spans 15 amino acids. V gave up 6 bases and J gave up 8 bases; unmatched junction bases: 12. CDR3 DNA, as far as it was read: TGTGCCAGCAGGAACAGCGGGGGCCGCTTGTATGAG. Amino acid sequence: CASRNSGGRLYE. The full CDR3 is CASRNSGGRLYEQFF.

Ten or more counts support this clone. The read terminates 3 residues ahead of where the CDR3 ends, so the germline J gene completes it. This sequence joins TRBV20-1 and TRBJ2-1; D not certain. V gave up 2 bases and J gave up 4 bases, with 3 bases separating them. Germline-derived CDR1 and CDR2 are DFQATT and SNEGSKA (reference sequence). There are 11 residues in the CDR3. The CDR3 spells CSARQYNEQFF. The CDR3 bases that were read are TGCAGTGCTAGACAATACAATGAG.